These T cell receptor beta chains were read from a single sample in a study of blood T cells in healthy people across ages. TCRdb fed the 5' RACE reads into MiXCR, producing one record per CDR3 protein. Found here are more than 800,000 distinct CDR3 sequences, 29% of them singletons; the top ten hold 15% to 20%. Sequencing was carried out using blood. These receptors were taken from an elderly woman in good health. The CDR3 runs from the conserved cysteine through the conserved F or W. The order of the fields is D gene, J gene, clone size, V gene, CDR3 protein, CDR3 DNA. A D gene is named only where the DNA matches it firmly. Clone size is not always given. Where it is, it says once, few, many or a class for expanded clones.

D gene: TRBD1; J gene: TRBJ2-5; clone size: many; V gene: TRBV29-1; CDR3 protein: CSASGGKETQYF; CDR3 DNA: TGCAGCGCTTCAGGGGGCAAAGAGACCCAGTACTTC
D gene: TRBD2; J gene: TRBJ2-3; clone size: many; V gene: TRBV12-3/TRBV12-4; CDR3 protein: CASSFMAGGSTDTQYF; CDR3 DNA: TGTGCCAGCAGTTTTATGGCGGGGGGAAGCACAGATACGCAGTATTTT
D gene: TRBD2; J gene: TRBJ2-3; clone size: few; V gene: TRBV24-1; CDR3 protein: CATSDLWTSGGRSTDTQYF; CDR3 DNA: TGTGCCACCAGTGATCTATGGACTAGCGGGGGCCGGAGCACAGATACGCAGTATTTT
D gene: .; J gene: TRBJ1-1; clone size: .; V gene: TRBV20-1; CDR3 protein: CSARFQTTEAFF; CDR3 DNA: TGCAGTGCTAGGTTCCAGACCACTGAAGCTTTCTTT
D gene: TRBD2; J gene: TRBJ2-3; clone size: .; V gene: TRBV3-1; CDR3 protein: CASSRPPKRGVSADTQYF; CDR3 DNA: TGTGCCAGCAGCCGCCCACCCAAACGGGGGGTATCGGCAGATACGCAGTATTTT
D gene: .; J gene: TRBJ2-1; clone size: .; V gene: TRBV15; CDR3 protein: CATSRDGGGGQNNEQFF; CDR3 DNA: TGTGCCACCAGCAGAGATGGGGGCGGAGGCCAGAACAATGAGCAGTTCTTC
D gene: .; J gene: TRBJ2-7; clone size: many; V gene: TRBV28; CDR3 protein: CASEHGPGRGSSYEQYF; CDR3 DNA: TGTGCCAGCGAACATGGGCCGGGACGGGGATCCTCCTACGAGCAGTACTTC
D gene: .; J gene: TRBJ1-1; clone size: few; V gene: TRBV18; CDR3 protein: CASSPMGAEAFF; CDR3 DNA: TGTGCCAGCTCACCAATGGGAGCTGAAGCTTTCTTT
D gene: TRBD1; J gene: TRBJ2-5; clone size: many; V gene: TRBV18; CDR3 protein: CASSPHRGETQYF; CDR3 DNA: TGTGCCAGCTCACCACACAGGGGGGAGACCCAGTACTTC
D gene: .; J gene: TRBJ2-5; clone size: .; V gene: TRBV27; CDR3 protein: CASSYGPVETQYF; CDR3 DNA: TGTGCCAGCAGTTATGGACCTGTAGAGACCCAGTACTTC
D gene: TRBD2; J gene: TRBJ2-3; clone size: .; V gene: TRBV5-1; CDR3 protein: CVSSPGLAGVADTQYF; CDR3 DNA: TGCGTCAGCAGCCCGGGACTAGCGGGAGTGGCAGATACGCAGTATTTT
D gene: .; J gene: TRBJ2-4; clone size: many; V gene: TRBV5-5; CDR3 protein: CASSFKGLDIQYF; CDR3 DNA: TGTGCCAGCAGCTTTAAGGGTTTGGACATTCAGTACTTC
D gene: .; J gene: TRBJ1-2; clone size: .; V gene: TRBV5-1; CDR3 protein: CASSLNLGQGNGYTF; CDR3 DNA: TGCGCCAGCAGCTTGAATCTAGGCCAGGGGAATGGCTACACCTTC
D gene: .; J gene: TRBJ1-1; clone size: .; V gene: TRBV7-2; CDR3 protein: CASSFQGGGEAFF; CDR3 DNA: TGTGCCAGCAGCTTCCAGGGAGGAGGTGAAGCTTTCTTT
D gene: .; J gene: TRBJ1-2; clone size: many; V gene: TRBV7-2; CDR3 protein: CASSRLQGNYGYTF; CDR3 DNA: TGTGCCAGCAGCCGCCTACAGGGCAACTATGGCTACACCTTC
D gene: .; J gene: TRBJ2-7; clone size: .; V gene: TRBV5-4; CDR3 protein: CASSLSLGFYEQYF; CDR3 DNA: TGTGCCAGCAGCTTGTCACTAGGATTCTACGAGCAGTACTTC
D gene: .; J gene: TRBJ1-1; clone size: many; V gene: TRBV10-3; CDR3 protein: CAISESGAPEAFF; CDR3 DNA: TGTGCCATCAGTGAATCGGGGGCTCCGGAAGCTTTCTTT
D gene: .; J gene: TRBJ1-2; clone size: many; V gene: TRBV5-1; CDR3 protein: CASSLAEGIRYTF; CDR3 DNA: TGCGCCAGCAGCTTGGCCGAGGGTATTCGCTACACCTTC
D gene: .; J gene: TRBJ2-3; clone size: .; V gene: TRBV5-1; CDR3 protein: CASSLSTGTTDTQYF; CDR3 DNA: TGCGCCAGCAGCTTGTCTACGGGGACCACAGATACGCAGTATTTT
D gene: .; J gene: TRBJ1-5; clone size: few; V gene: TRBV7-2; CDR3 protein: CASSLAGLHSNQPQHF; CDR3 DNA: TGTGCCAGCAGCTTAGCAGGGCTCCATAGCAATCAGCCCCAGCATTTT
D gene: .; J gene: TRBJ1-2; clone size: .; V gene: TRBV20-1; CDR3 protein: CSAQLRGDYGYTF; CDR3 DNA: TGCAGTGCGCAACTCAGGGGAGACTATGGCTACACCTTC
D gene: .; J gene: TRBJ2-1; clone size: .; V gene: TRBV18; CDR3 protein: CASSPQGQETQFF; CDR3 DNA: TGTGCCAGCTCACCCCAGGGCCAAGAGACCCAGTTCTTC
D gene: .; J gene: TRBJ2-5; clone size: few; V gene: TRBV6-6; CDR3 protein: CASSYPQGGGGETQYF; CDR3 DNA: TGTGCCAGCAGTTACCCACAAGGGGGGGGTGGGGAGACCCAGTACTTC
D gene: .; J gene: TRBJ2-7; clone size: .; V gene: TRBV2; CDR3 protein: CASSARAGSSYEQYF; CDR3 DNA: TGTGCCAGCAGTGCGCGGGCAGGGAGCTCCTACGAGCAGTACTTC
D gene: .; J gene: TRBJ1-2; clone size: many; V gene: TRBV7-2; CDR3 protein: CASSPFPGTNYGYTF; CDR3 DNA: TGTGCCAGCAGCCCGTTCCCCGGGACCAACTATGGCTACACCTTC
D gene: TRBD1; J gene: TRBJ2-7; clone size: .; V gene: TRBV28; CDR3 protein: CASSPLGQVNSYEQYF; CDR3 DNA: TGTGCCAGCAGTCCCCTCGGACAGGTGAACTCCTACGAGCAGTACTTC
D gene: .; J gene: TRBJ1-1; clone size: .; V gene: TRBV7-2; CDR3 protein: CASSLDGRMNTEAFF; CDR3 DNA: TGTGCCAGCAGCTTAGATGGAAGGATGAACACTGAAGCTTTCTTT
D gene: TRBD2; J gene: TRBJ2-3; clone size: many; V gene: TRBV7-2; CDR3 protein: CASSILSGAALTDTQYF; CDR3 DNA: TGTGCCAGCAGCATCCTTAGCGGGGCTGCCCTCACAGATACGCAGTATTTT
D gene: .; J gene: TRBJ1-1; clone size: few; V gene: TRBV27; CDR3 protein: CASRFSLSGTEAFF; CDR3 DNA: TGTGCCAGCAGGTTCTCTCTTTCTGGCACTGAAGCTTTCTTT
D gene: .; J gene: TRBJ1-4; clone size: many; V gene: TRBV7-2; CDR3 protein: CASSLTGLGHRSNEKLFF; CDR3 DNA: TGTGCCAGCAGCTTAACTGGGCTGGGGCACAGGTCGAATGAAAAACTGTTTTTT
D gene: .; J gene: TRBJ1-4; clone size: many; V gene: TRBV4-3; CDR3 protein: CASSLTGPGDEKLFF; CDR3 DNA: TGCGCCAGCAGCCTCACAGGGCCAGGAGATGAAAAACTGTTTTTT
D gene: .; J gene: TRBJ1-2; clone size: many; V gene: TRBV5-5; CDR3 protein: CASTYSGLVSGYTF; CDR3 DNA: TGTGCCAGCACTTATTCAGGGTTGGTATCTGGCTACACCTTC
D gene: .; J gene: TRBJ1-6; clone size: .; V gene: TRBV2; CDR3 protein: CASSADTAIYNSPLHF; CDR3 DNA: TGTGCCAGCAGTGCTGATACAGCGATCTATAATTCACCCCTCCACTTT
D gene: TRBD1; J gene: TRBJ1-2; clone size: many; V gene: TRBV7-8; CDR3 protein: CASSQQGRDYGYTF; CDR3 DNA: TGTGCCAGCAGCCAACAGGGGAGAGACTATGGCTACACCTTC
D gene: .; J gene: TRBJ2-7; clone size: .; V gene: TRBV12-3/TRBV12-4; CDR3 protein: CASTAVVIGNEQYF; CDR3 DNA: TGTGCCAGCACCGCCGTGGTAATAGGCAATGAGCAGTACTTC
D gene: TRBD2; J gene: TRBJ2-1; clone size: many; V gene: TRBV3-1; CDR3 protein: CASSQEEASGALISYNEQFF; CDR3 DNA: TGTGCCAGCAGCCAAGAGGAAGCTAGCGGGGCCCTAATATCCTACAATGAGCAGTTCTTC
D gene: TRBD2; J gene: TRBJ2-1; clone size: many; V gene: TRBV11-3; CDR3 protein: CASSFGAGGSYNEQFF; CDR3 DNA: TGTGCCAGCAGCTTCGGTGCGGGGGGCAGTTACAATGAGCAGTTCTTC
D gene: TRBD1; J gene: TRBJ1-4; clone size: .; V gene: TRBV11-2; CDR3 protein: CASSLARTGSGEKRFF; CDR3 DNA: TGTGCCAGCAGCTTAGCCCGGACAGGGAGTGGTGAAAAACGGTTTTTT
D gene: .; J gene: TRBJ2-5; clone size: many; V gene: TRBV12-3/TRBV12-4; CDR3 protein: CASSAAQETQYF; CDR3 DNA: TGTGCCAGTTCGGCGGCTCAAGAGACCCAGTACTTC
D gene: .; J gene: TRBJ1-1; clone size: .; V gene: TRBV6-2/TRBV6-3; CDR3 protein: CASSYTGGSTEAFF; CDR3 DNA: TGTGCCAGCAGTTACACGGGGGGGTCCACTGAAGCTTTCTTT
D gene: .; J gene: TRBJ2-1; clone size: many; V gene: TRBV9; CDR3 protein: CASSVVEGNEQFF; CDR3 DNA: TGTGCCAGCAGCGTAGTTGAGGGCAATGAGCAGTTCTTC
D gene: TRBD1; J gene: TRBJ2-5; clone size: many; V gene: TRBV20-1; CDR3 protein: CSAPTGGETQYF; CDR3 DNA: TGCAGTGCTCCTACAGGGGGAGAGACCCAGTACTTC
D gene: TRBD1; J gene: TRBJ2-7; clone size: .; V gene: TRBV7-9; CDR3 protein: CASSVGQGVNEQYF; CDR3 DNA: TGTGCCAGCAGTGTCGGACAGGGAGTCAACGAGCAGTACTTC
D gene: TRBD2; J gene: TRBJ2-1; clone size: few; V gene: TRBV18; CDR3 protein: CAGLGTSGANEQFF; CDR3 DNA: TGTGCCGGCTTAGGGACTAGCGGGGCCAATGAGCAGTTCTTC
D gene: .; J gene: TRBJ1-1; clone size: .; V gene: TRBV6-5; CDR3 protein: CAVNREGNTEAFF; CDR3 DNA: TGTGCCGTAAACAGGGAGGGGAACACTGAAGCTTTCTTT
D gene: TRBD1; J gene: TRBJ2-7; clone size: many; V gene: TRBV3-1; CDR3 protein: CASSPRTGSYEQYF; CDR3 DNA: TGTGCCAGCAGCCCGAGGACAGGATCCTACGAGCAGTACTTC
D gene: TRBD1; J gene: TRBJ1-4; clone size: .; V gene: TRBV4-3; CDR3 protein: CASSLGQGGGGEKLFF; CDR3 DNA: TGCGCCAGCAGCCTGGGACAGGGTGGGGGCGGTGAAAAACTGTTTTTT
D gene: .; J gene: TRBJ2-5; clone size: many; V gene: TRBV12-3/TRBV12-4; CDR3 protein: CASRDSGGRRETQYF; CDR3 DNA: TGTGCCAGCAGAGATTCGGGGGGCCGTAGGGAGACCCAGTACTTC
D gene: TRBD1; J gene: TRBJ2-5; clone size: many; V gene: TRBV2; CDR3 protein: CASSGTGGETQYF; CDR3 DNA: TGTGCCAGCAGTGGGACAGGGGGGGAGACCCAGTACTTC
D gene: TRBD1; J gene: TRBJ2-1; clone size: .; V gene: TRBV27; CDR3 protein: CASRRTGGTNVATF; CDR3 DNA: TGTGCCAGCAGAAGGACAGGGGGTACTAACGTCGCGACCTTC
D gene: .; J gene: TRBJ1-6; clone size: few; V gene: TRBV6-2/TRBV6-3; CDR3 protein: CASSRDLENSPLHF; CDR3 DNA: TGTGCCAGCAGTCGGGACCTTGAAAATTCACCCCTCCACTTT
D gene: .; J gene: TRBJ2-1; clone size: many; V gene: TRBV20-1; CDR3 protein: CSASLSEQFF; CDR3 DNA: TGCAGTGCTAGTCTTAGTGAGCAGTTCTTC
D gene: TRBD1; J gene: TRBJ1-5; clone size: .; V gene: TRBV30; CDR3 protein: CAWSALPGQGNQPQHF; CDR3 DNA: TGTGCCTGGAGTGCCCTCCCGGGACAGGGGAATCAGCCCCAGCATTTT
D gene: TRBD2; J gene: TRBJ2-5; clone size: many; V gene: TRBV20-1; CDR3 protein: CSAEPGLAVQETQYF; CDR3 DNA: TGCAGTGCTGAACCGGGACTAGCTGTCCAAGAGACCCAGTACTTC
D gene: TRBD1; J gene: TRBJ1-5; clone size: .; V gene: TRBV6-5; CDR3 protein: CASSYSGTGGVSNQPQHF; CDR3 DNA: TGTGCCAGCAGTTACTCTGGGACAGGCGGGGTAAGCAATCAGCCCCAGCATTTT